This T cell receptor beta chain was sequenced for a study of T-cell memory formation after mild COVID-19. Trimming pared 8 bases from V and 2 bases from J, leaving 10 bases between. CDR3 length: 13 residues. Germline V lookup: CDR1 SEHNR, CDR2 FQNEAQ (reference sequence). This clonotype was observed a few times. Its antigen is unknown. General study results and limits: A subset of responding clones appeared in pre-infection memory, suggesting cross-reactive memory joined. Later expanders leaned CD4+, whereas day 15 to 85 contracting clones were balanced CD4/CD8.

TCRdb recomputed calls from the 5' RACE reads with MiXCR, one row per CDR3 protein. The sample comprises over 300,000 distinct CDR3 sequences, 20% of which are singletons, and over 20% rests with the top ten. The chain combines TRBV7-9 with TRBJ2-1, with D tentatively TRBD1 (6 bases). The receptor's source is a man between 18 and 29 years old who had mild COVID-19 (a few samples of this study predate the infection). Cell type and time point are not known. Sequences were obtained from PBMCs or a T cell subset sorted from them (not recorded which). CDR3 DNA: TGTGCCAGCTCACAGGGTACCTACAATGAGCAGTTCTTC. Translation: CASSQGTYNEQFF.